What follows are 8 T cell receptor beta chains derived from one specimen sequenced in a study of OX40 agonist ivuxolimab in advanced cancers. Sequencing was performed with immunoSEQ multiplex PCR; in TCRdb, only in-frame clones are kept and a portion is missing. The top ten hold around 0.64% of the sample, which has around 53,000 clones, 88% seen once. The sample consisted of CD4+ or CD8+ T cells sorted from blood, taken in a trial of the OX40 agonist ivuxolimab. These TCRs come from an adult with an advanced solid tumor such as melanoma, head and neck, liver or kidney cancer.

The V call is TRBV7-9, the J call TRBJ1-1, with D possibly TRBD1 on 5 matching bases. CDR1 and CDR2 (germline): SEHNR, FQNEAQ (reference sequence). There are 14 residues in the CDR3. Trimming cost V 6 bases and J 6 bases, with 17 bases left between them. CDR3 coding DNA: TGTGCCAGCAGAGGGGAGGGGTATATTCCTGAAGCTTTCTTT. Its protein is CASRGEGYIPEAFF. The full variable domain, in which reference TRBV7-9 and TRBJ1-1 provide the parts outside the CDR3, is DTGVSQNPRHKITKRGQNVTFRCDPISEHNRLYWYRQTLGQGPEFLTYFQNEAQLEKSRLLSDRFSAERPKGSFSTLEIQRTEQGDSAMYLCASRGEGYIPEAFFGQGTRLTVV.

The rearrangement uses TRBV29-1 and TRBJ2-3; TRBD2 aligns across 7 bases. The CDR3 is 12 residues long. Germline values: CDR1 SQVTM, CDR2 ANQGSEA. V was clipped by 4 bases and J by 3 bases; unmatched bases: 1. In DNA, the CDR3 is TGCAGCGTTGGGGGGGGGACAGATACGCAGTATTTT. Translated: CSVGGGTDTQYF.

The rearrangement links TRBV27 to TRBJ2-7; TRBD1 matches at 9 bases. The CDR3 totals 17 residues. V was clipped by 4 bases and J by 3 bases; unmatched bases: 13. Germline loops: CDR1 MNHEY, CDR2 SMNVEV (reference sequence). The CDR3 loop reads CASSSTAGTGPLYEQYF. CDR3 nucleotide sequence: TGTGCCAGCAGTTCGACCGCAGGGACAGGGCCCCTCTACGAGCAGTACTTC.

The chain combines TRBV28 with TRBJ2-2, with 16 bases matching TRBD2. V lost 6 bases to trimming and J lost 6 bases; unmatched junction nucleotides: 4. This CDR3 has 16 amino acids. Looked up from germline, CDR1 is MDHEN and CDR2 is SYDVKM. The CDR3 coding sequence is TGTGCCAGCAGACTCGGGACTAGCGGGAGGGCCGGGGAGCTGTTTTTT. Translating gives CASRLGTSGRAGELFF.

The chain employs TRBV30 and TRBJ2-2; possibly TRBD1 or TRBD2 for D (5 bases each). V lost 3 bases and J 4 bases, leaving 9 bases between the germline ends. The CDR3 covers 13 residues. In germline, CDR1 is GTSNPN, CDR2 SVGIG (reference sequence). The CDR3 coding sequence is TGTGCCTGGAGCAAGAGGGGCACCGGGGAGCTGTTTTTT. Residues: CAWSKRGTGELFF. The variable domain in full, completed from reference TRBV30 and TRBJ2-2, reads SQTIHQWPATLVQPVGSPLSLECTVEGTSNPNLYWYRQAAGRGLQLLFYSVGIGQISSEVPQNLSASRPQDRQFILSSKKLLLSDSGFYLCAWSKRGTGELFFGEGSRLTVL.

The chain combines TRBV6-1 with TRBJ2-1; TRBD2 matches at 9 bases. Germline V lookup: CDR1 MNHNS, CDR2 SASEGT. The V and J ends lost 8 bases and 3 bases, in that order; junction bases with no gene match: 5. CDR3 length equals 14 residues. CDR3 sequence reads: CASRAGGFYNEQFF. CDR3 coding DNA: TGTGCCAGCCGGGCGGGAGGGTTCTACAATGAGCAGTTCTTC.

The V gene is TRBV6-6, the J gene TRBJ2-2; D is unclear. This CDR3 comprises 14 residues. Germline V gene lookup returns CDR1 MNHNY and CDR2 SVGAGI (reference sequence). V lost 8 bases to trimming and J lost 7 bases, with 17 bases between them. The CDR3 protein is CASGSRNSGGELFF. In nucleotides, the CDR3 is TGTGCCAGCGGGTCGAGGAATTCGGGCGGGGAGCTGTTTTTT.

The V gene is TRBV4-1, the J gene TRBJ2-7, with D unresolved. This CDR3 is built from 15 residues. V dropped 6 bases and J dropped 0 bases, with 15 bases sitting between them. Germline values: CDR1 MGHRA, CDR2 YSYEKL. Here the CDR3 reads CASSSLATGSYEQYF. The CDR3 DNA is TGCGCCAGCAGTTCCTTAGCTACGGGCTCCTACGAGCAGTACTTC.